This record looks at one T cell receptor beta chain sequence and its context. As yet, its antigen is unknown. Germline values: CDR1 GTSNPN, CDR2 SVGIG (reference sequence). This CDR3 comprises 15 residues. This sample was taken from a study of monozygotic twins with inflammatory bowel disease. Each donor had approximately 2.4 ml of blood drawn. cDNA for each sample came from eight separate reactions. Using the 5' RACE reads, TCRdb records one entry per CDR3 protein without DNA. This sample's table has 400,000 to 500,000 distinct CDR3 sequences. Whole-study results and caveats: With inverse Simpson as the measure, TCRbeta diversity was lower in IBD patients than in healthy co-twins. Cells of different T cell subtypes could not be told apart.

What was sequenced was blood. The chain recombines TRBV30 with TRBJ2-7; without DNA, the TCRdb call of TRBD2 cannot be checked. This TCR was sampled from a human donor with ulcerative colitis or Crohn's disease, or a healthy co-twin of an affected twin (not recorded which). CDR3 loop: CACTPRTSATYEQYF.